A single sample is the source of the 11 T cell receptor beta chains below, sequenced in a study of blood T cell repertoires in COVID-19. Data came from immunoSEQ multiplex PCR; TCRdb stores just in-frame clones and leaves some out. This repertoire shows roughly 290,000 clones, around 90% found once; its top ten account for about 1.7%. Sequenced sample: PBMCs or T cells enriched from blood (not recorded which). Receptor source: a woman younger than 35 with acute COVID-19.

J is TRBJ1-2 and V is TRBV28; the match to TRBD1 covers 8 bases. CDR1 and CDR2 (germline): MDHEN, SYDVKM. The CDR3 sequence is 15 residues long. J gave up 4 bases and V 3 bases, and 7 bases lay outside the gene matches. In DNA form, the CDR3 reads TGTGCCAGCAGTTTCCCACAGGGGGTGGGCTATGGCTACACCTTC. Translation: CASSFPQGVGYGYTF.

J is TRBJ1-2 and V is TRBV5-4, with a possible D match to TRBD1 (6 bases). The V gene's germline CDR1 is SGHNT and CDR2 YYREEE (reference sequence). The CDR3 length is 15 residues. The V end was cut by 4 bases, the J end by 9 bases, with 22 bases between. In DNA, the CDR3 is TGTGCCAGCAGCCCCTTGGGCGGGGGCGGTCAGAGCTACACCTTC. This codes for CASSPLGGGGQSYTF.

The table lists this clone with a few counts. The chain couples TRBV2 to TRBJ2-1; 11 bases map to TRBD1. The CDR3 is made up of 12 amino acids. V lost 6 bases and J lost 13; bases outside the gene matches: 5. The germline gives CDR1 SNHLY, CDR2 FYNNEI. Here the CDR3 DNA reads TGTGCCAGCAGCCCCGGACAGGGGGCACAGTTCTTC. It yields the protein CASSPGQGAQFF.

In this sample, this clone turned up a few times. The rearrangement uses TRBV5-1 and TRBJ2-1; a possible D gene is TRBD1 (6 bases). The germline V gene has CDR1 SGHRS and CDR2 YFSETQ. The V gene lost 2 bases and the J gene lost 3 bases, with 12 bases spanning the gap. The CDR3 contains 15 residues. The CDR3 sequence: CASSFQQGYYNEQFF. CDR3 sequence (DNA): TGCGCCAGCAGCTTTCAACAGGGTTACTACAATGAGCAGTTCTTC. Based on the CDR3 plus reference TRBV5-1 and TRBJ2-1, the full variable domain is KAGVTQTPRYLIKTRGQQVTLSCSPISGHRSVSWYQQTPGQGLQFLFEYFSETQRNKGNFPGRFSGRQFSNSRSEMNVSTLELGDSALYLCASSFQQGYYNEQFFGPGTRLTVL.

The gene calls are TRBV5-1 and TRBJ2-5, with D uncertain. The CDR3 consists of 14 residues. The germline CDR1 and CDR2 sequences are SGHRS and YFSETQ. Trimming stripped 8 bases from V and 2 bases from J, with 16 bases between. CDR3 sequence (DNA): TGCGCCAGTTCCGACGGTGGAGTACAAGAGACCCAGTACTTC. This translates into CASSDGGVQETQYF.

The V and J genes are TRBV11-2 and TRBJ1-4; 7 nucleotides line up with TRBD1. The CDR3 is 16 amino acids. With 7 bases clipped from V and 0 bases from J, the junction kept 8 bases outside the gene matches. Germline V gene lookup returns CDR1 SGHAT and CDR2 FQNNGV. CDR3 loop: CASTNGQDATNEKLFF. The CDR3 DNA follows: TGTGCCAGCACCAACGGACAGGACGCAACTAATGAAAAACTGTTTTTT.

J is TRBJ1-1 and V is TRBV27; D may be TRBD1 (5 bases). Per the germline V gene, CDR1 is MNHEY and CDR2 is SMNVEV (reference sequence). This CDR3 region has 14 residues. V was shortened by 3 bases and J by 2 bases, with 10 bases between the two germline ends. CDR3 bases: TGTGCCAGCAGTTTGGGGCAGGCAAACACTGAAGCTTTCTTT. Translation: CASSLGQANTEAFF.

The J gene is TRBJ2-7, the V gene TRBV29-1; possible D gene TRBD2, 5 bases. V gave up 7 bases and J gave up 2 bases, with 9 bases separating them. This CDR3 spans 11 amino acids. Germline-derived CDR1 and CDR2 are SQVTM and ANQGSEA. The CDR3 bases are TGCAGCGCCGGACTTACCTACGAGCAGTACTTC. Translation: CSAGLTYEQYF.

The chain employs TRBV3-1 (or the pseudogene TRBV3-2) and TRBJ1-4; perhaps TRBD1 as D (6 bases). Trimming pared 1 base from V and 0 bases from J, leaving 12 bases between. Per germline, CDR1 LGHDT and CDR2 YNNKEL (reference sequence). CDR3 length: 17 amino acids. CDR3 protein: CASSQAPGHSTNEKLFF. The CDR3, as DNA: TGTGCCAGCAGCCAAGCCCCGGGACACTCAACTAATGAAAAACTGTTTTTT.

The chain is built from TRBV11-2 and TRBJ1-6; D gene ambiguous. Per the germline V gene, CDR1 is SGHAT and CDR2 is FQNNGV. The CDR3 is made up of 19 amino acids. Between the trimmed V and J ends, which lost 4 bases and 4 bases, there was a span of 23 bases. The CDR3: CASSSNMGPLVIYNSPLHF. The CDR3 DNA reads as TGTGCCAGCAGCTCTAACATGGGCCCTCTGGTGATATATAATTCACCCCTCCACTTT.

This clone was counted a single time. The V and J genes are TRBV30 and TRBJ1-3, with D unresolved. Trimming stripped 4 bases from V and 0 bases from J, with 7 bases between. Germline V gene data show CDR1 as GTSNPN and CDR2 as SVGIG (reference sequence). The CDR3 has 13 residues. The CDR3 DNA reads TGTGCCTGGAACGGTATCTCTGGAAACACCATATATTTT. It yields the protein CAWNGISGNTIYF.